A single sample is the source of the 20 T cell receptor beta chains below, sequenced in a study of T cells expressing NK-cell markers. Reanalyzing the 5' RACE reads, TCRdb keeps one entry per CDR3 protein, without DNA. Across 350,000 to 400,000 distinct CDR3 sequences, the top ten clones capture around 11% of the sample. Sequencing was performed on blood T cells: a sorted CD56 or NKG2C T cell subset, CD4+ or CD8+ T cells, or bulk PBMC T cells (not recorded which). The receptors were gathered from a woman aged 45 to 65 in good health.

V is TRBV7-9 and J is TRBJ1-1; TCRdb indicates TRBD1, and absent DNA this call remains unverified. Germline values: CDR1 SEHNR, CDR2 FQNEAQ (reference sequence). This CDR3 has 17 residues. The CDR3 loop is CASSLGAGTGVITEAFF.

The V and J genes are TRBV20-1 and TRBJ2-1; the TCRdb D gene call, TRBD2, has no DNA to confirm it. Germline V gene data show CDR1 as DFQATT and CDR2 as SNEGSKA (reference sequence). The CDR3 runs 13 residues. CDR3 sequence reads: CSARPAGIGEQFF.

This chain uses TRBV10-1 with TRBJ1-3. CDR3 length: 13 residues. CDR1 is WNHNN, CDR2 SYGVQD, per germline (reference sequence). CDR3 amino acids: CASSETVGNTIYF.

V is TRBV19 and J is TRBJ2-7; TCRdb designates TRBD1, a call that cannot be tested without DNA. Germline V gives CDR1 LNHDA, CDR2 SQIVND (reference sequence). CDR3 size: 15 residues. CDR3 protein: CASSLQRDSGYEQYF. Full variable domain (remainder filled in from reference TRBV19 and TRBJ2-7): DGGITQSPKYLFRKEGQNVTLSCEQNLNHDAMYWYRQDPGQGLRLIYYSQIVNDFQKGDIAEGYSVSREKKESFPLTVTSAQKNPTAFYLCASSLQRDSGYEQYFGPGTRLTVT.

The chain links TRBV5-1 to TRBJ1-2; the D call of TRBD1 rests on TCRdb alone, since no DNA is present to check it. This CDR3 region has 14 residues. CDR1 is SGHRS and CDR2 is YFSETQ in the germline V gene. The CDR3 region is CASSLAARGQGYTF. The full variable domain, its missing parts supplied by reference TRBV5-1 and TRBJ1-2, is KAGVTQTPRYLIKTRGQQVTLSCSPISGHRSVSWYQQTPGQGLQFLFEYFSETQRNKGNFPGRFSGRQFSNSRSEMNVSTLELGDSALYLCASSLAARGQGYTFGSGTRLTVV.

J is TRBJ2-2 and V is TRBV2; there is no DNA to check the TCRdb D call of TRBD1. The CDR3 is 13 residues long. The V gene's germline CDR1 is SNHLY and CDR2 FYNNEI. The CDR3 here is CAKSGENTGELFF.

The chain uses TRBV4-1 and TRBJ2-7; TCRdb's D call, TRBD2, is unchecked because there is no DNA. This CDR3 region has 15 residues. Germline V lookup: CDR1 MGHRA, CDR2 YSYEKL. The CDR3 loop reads CASSHVVGPSYEQYF.

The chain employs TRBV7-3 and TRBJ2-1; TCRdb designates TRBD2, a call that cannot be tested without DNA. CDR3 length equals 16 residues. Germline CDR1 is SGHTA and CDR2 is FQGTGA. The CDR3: CASSLVGSSAFNEQFF.

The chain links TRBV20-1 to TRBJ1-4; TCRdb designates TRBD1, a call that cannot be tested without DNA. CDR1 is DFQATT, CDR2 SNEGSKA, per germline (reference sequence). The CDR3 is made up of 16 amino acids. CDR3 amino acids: CSARSGEGRVAEKLFF.

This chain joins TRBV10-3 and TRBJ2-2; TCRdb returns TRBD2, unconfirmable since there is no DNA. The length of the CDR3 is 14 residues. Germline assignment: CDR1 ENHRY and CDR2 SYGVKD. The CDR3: CAISESLVTGELFF.

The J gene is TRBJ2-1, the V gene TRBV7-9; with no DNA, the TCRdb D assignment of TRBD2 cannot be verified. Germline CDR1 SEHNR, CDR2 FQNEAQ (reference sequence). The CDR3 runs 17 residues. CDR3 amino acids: CASSLPGVAGGRHEQFF.

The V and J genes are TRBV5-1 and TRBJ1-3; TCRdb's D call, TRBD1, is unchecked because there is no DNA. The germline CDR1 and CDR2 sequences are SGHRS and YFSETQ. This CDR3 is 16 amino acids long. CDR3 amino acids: CARTTGTGGSGNTIYF.

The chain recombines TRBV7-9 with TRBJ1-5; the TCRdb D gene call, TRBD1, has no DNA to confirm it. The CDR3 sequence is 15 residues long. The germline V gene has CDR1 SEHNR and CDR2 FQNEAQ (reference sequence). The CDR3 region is CASSLGTGGYQPQHF.

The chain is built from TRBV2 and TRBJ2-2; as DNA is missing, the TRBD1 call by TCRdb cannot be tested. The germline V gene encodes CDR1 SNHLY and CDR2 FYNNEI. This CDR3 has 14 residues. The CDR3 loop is CASNRDWSAGELFF.

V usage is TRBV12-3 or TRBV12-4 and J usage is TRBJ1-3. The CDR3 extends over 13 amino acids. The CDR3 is CASSPNSGNTIYF.

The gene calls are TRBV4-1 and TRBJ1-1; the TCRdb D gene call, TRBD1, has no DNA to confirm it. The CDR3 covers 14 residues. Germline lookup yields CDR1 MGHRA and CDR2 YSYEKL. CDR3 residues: CATEPFGDDTEAFF.

CDR3 loop: CASSDRYNEQFF. This sequence joins TRBV12-3 or TRBV12-4 and TRBJ2-1; TCRdb reports TRBD1, a call that lacks DNA to check it against. The CDR3 has 12 residues.

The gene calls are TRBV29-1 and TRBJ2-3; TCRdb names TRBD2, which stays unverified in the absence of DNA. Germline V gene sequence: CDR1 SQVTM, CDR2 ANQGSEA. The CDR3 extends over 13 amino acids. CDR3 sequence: CSVETRLAGGQYF.

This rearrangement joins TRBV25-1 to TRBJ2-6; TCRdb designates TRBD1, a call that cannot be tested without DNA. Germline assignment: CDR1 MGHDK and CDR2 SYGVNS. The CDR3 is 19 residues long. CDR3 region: CASSEVGQGGTSGANVLTF.

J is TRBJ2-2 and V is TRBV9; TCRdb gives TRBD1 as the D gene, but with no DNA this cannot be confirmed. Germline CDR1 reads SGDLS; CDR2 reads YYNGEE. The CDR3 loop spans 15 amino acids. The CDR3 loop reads CASSVLLRGVGELFF.